One sample yielded the 3 T cell receptor beta chains listed below, sequenced in a study of T cell repertoires in cytomegalovirus infection. For these TCRs, the target antigens are not known. TCRdb reprocessed the reads via MiXCR and lists one record per CDR3 protein. Among 800,000 to 950,000 distinct CDR3 sequences listed, about 33% were seen once. The source was cultured CD8+ T cells from PBMCs, collected from culture after CMV antigen stimulation. The source of these receptors is a human donor in good health (CMV status not recorded). Some clones in this sample may be carry-over from other donors' samples.

This clonotype has only a few counts. This sequence joins TRBV12-3 or TRBV12-4 and TRBJ1-2; no definite D call. V dropped 6 bases and J dropped 0 bases, with 17 bases sitting between them. This CDR3 spans 16 amino acids. CDR3 sequence (DNA): TGTGCCAGCAGAACGGGAGAACGGCTCGCTAACTATGGCTACACCTTC. Translation gives CASRTGERLANYGYTF.

In its sample, this clonotype was seen a few times. The J gene is TRBJ2-4, the V gene TRBV4-2; 7 nucleotides align to TRBD1. CDR1 is LGHNA and CDR2 is YNFKEQ in the germline V gene. The trim removed 2 bases at V and 5 bases at J, leaving 9 bases unmatched. The CDR3 is made up of 16 amino acids. CDR3 region: CASSQKGGGRENIQYF. CDR3 coding DNA: TGTGCCAGCAGCCAAAAAGGGGGCGGCAGGGAAAACATTCAGTACTTC.

A remark on this clonotype: A single base separates this from a much larger clone, so it may be a read error. V usage is TRBV7-6 and J usage is TRBJ2-3; TRBD1 agrees at 7 bases. CDR3 length: 20 residues. The germline V gene encodes CDR1 SGHVS and CDR2 FNYEAQ. The trim removed 4 bases at V and 0 bases at J, leaving 19 bases unmatched. For the CDR3, the DNA is TGTGCCAGCAGCTCACTCGGGACAGCTAGGGTGAGTCGAAGCACAGATACGCAGTATTTT. This codes for CASSSLGTARVSRSTDTQYF.